This T cell receptor beta chain is drawn from a study of blood T cell repertoires in COVID-19. The repertoire was sequenced with immunoSEQ multiplex PCR; TCRdb's copy has only in-frame clones and lacks some. The sample yields roughly 240,000 clones, over 65% seen once. The length of the CDR3 is 17 residues. Germline CDR1 LGHDT, CDR2 YNNKEL (reference sequence). After removal of 4 bases from V and 4 bases from J, the junction contained 9 bases not matched to a gene. The material sequenced was peripheral blood. V usage is TRBV3-1 (or the pseudogene TRBV3-2) and J usage is TRBJ2-5; 13 bases fit TRBD2. The source is a man in his sixties who had recovered from COVID-19. Here the CDR3 reads CASSLKLAGGLSETQYF. The CDR3 coding sequence is TGTGCCAGCAGCCTGAAACTAGCGGGAGGGCTTTCAGAGACCCAGTACTTC.